This T cell receptor beta chain was captured by sequencing in a study of low-dose radiotherapy and immunotherapy resistance in tumors. Study context: Each fraction given to Cohort 2 every two weeks delivered 1 Gy, and the total reached 13 Gy over 26 weeks.

The ends were cut back, 1 base at V and 9 bases at J, with 10 bases in the middle. CDR3 length: 13 amino acids. Germline V CDR1 and CDR2: SGHTA, FQGNSA. cDNA synthesis used a TRAV/TRBV-specific primer set for both chains. The authors ran about 18 PCR cycles to amplify TCRs with a constant-region primer and V-primer adapter. TCRdb redid the calling of the reads with MiXCR, one entry per CDR3 protein. This repertoire shows under 9,500 distinct CDR3 sequences, roughly 82% found once; its top ten account for roughly 6%. This clonotype was obtained from a human donor with advanced metastatic prostate, ovarian, gallbladder or colorectal cancer (not recorded which). This table probably holds off-target reads from a library built for another chain. The chain recombines TRBV7-2 with TRBJ2-1, with D perhaps assigned TRBD1 or TRBD2 (5 bases each). CDR3 sequence reads: CASSLVEGLEQFF. For the CDR3, the DNA is TGTGCCAGCAGCTTAGTCGAGGGGCTTGAGCAGTTCTTC.